Detailed here is one T cell receptor beta chain. The same CDR3 also results from other DNA sequences found in this sample. These data are taken from a study of cytomegalovirus exposure and HLA in healthy donors. Primers: 60 Vbeta forward and 13 Jbeta reverse. TCRdb's table, derived via immunoSEQ multiplex PCR, lists solely in-frame clones and lacks some. The table has about 160,000 clones, around 68% seen once. The source material was PBMCs. The origin of this receptor is a man in his fifties in good health and CMV-seronegative.

The CDR3 DNA follows: TGCGCCAGCAGCTCCACAGGTTACAATGAGCAGTTCTTC. Translated: CASSSTGYNEQFF. The chain is built from TRBV5-1 and TRBJ2-1; D may be TRBD1 (5 bases). Looked up from germline, CDR1 is SGHRS and CDR2 is YFSETQ. The V end lost 3 bases, the J end lost 4 bases, and 8 bases lay between the germline ends. This CDR3 is built from 13 residues. Together with reference TRBV5-1 and TRBJ2-1, the CDR3 gives the full variable domain: KAGVTQTPRYLIKTRGQQVTLSCSPISGHRSVSWYQQTPGQGLQFLFEYFSETQRNKGNFPGRFSGRQFSNSRSEMNVSTLELGDSALYLCASSSTGYNEQFFGPGTRLTVL.